The table lists the clone carrying this T cell receptor (beta chain) with a few counts. Original methodology: Estimation of nucleated cell counts was performed using reference gene primer amplification. Repertoires were generated with immunoSEQ multiplex PCR, while TCRdb's copy carries only in-frame clones and drops some. The DNA gave D and trimming, while V, J and clone size come from that table. The sample carries some 140,000 clones, approximately 88% recorded once. Germline CDR1 SGHRS, CDR2 YFSETQ. The CDR3 sequence is 14 residues long. V was clipped by 5 bases and J by 2 bases, with 11 bases between them. This sample is part of a study of blood T cell repertoires in COVID-19. This study enrolled people aged about 18 to 100 from about 24 US geographic areas.

The receptor was isolated from a man in his forties with acute COVID-19. The sample taken for sequencing was PBMCs or T cells enriched from blood (not recorded which). The V call is TRBV5-1, the J call TRBJ2-1, with D perhaps TRBD1 (6 bases). The CDR3 DNA is TGCGCCAGCAGGTCACAGGGTCCCTACAATGAGCAGTTCTTC. Encoded protein: CASRSQGPYNEQFF.